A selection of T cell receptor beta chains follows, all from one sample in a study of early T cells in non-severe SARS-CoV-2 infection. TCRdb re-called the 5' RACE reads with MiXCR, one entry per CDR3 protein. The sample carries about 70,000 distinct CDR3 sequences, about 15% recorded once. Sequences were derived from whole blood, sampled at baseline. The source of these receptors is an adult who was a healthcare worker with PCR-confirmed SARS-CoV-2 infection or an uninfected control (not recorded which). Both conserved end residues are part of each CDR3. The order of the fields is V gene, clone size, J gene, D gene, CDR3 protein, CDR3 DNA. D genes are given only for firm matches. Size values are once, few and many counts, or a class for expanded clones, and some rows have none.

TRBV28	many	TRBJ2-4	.	CASGSIQGKNIQYF	TGTGCCAGCGGTTCCATACAGGGAAAAAACATTCAGTACTTC
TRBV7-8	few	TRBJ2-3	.	CASSLVGTTDTQYF	TGTGCCAGCAGCTTGGTCGGGACCACAGATACGCAGTATTTT
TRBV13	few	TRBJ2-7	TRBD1	CASSETGGSDYEQYF	TGTGCCAGCAGCGAAACAGGGGGCTCAGACTACGAGCAGTACTTC
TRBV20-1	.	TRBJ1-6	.	CSAGEGQSSSYNSPLHF	TGCAGTGCTGGAGAGGGGCAGTCGAGCTCCTATAATTCACCCCTCCACTTT
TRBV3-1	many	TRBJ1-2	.	CASSRKGTYNYGYTF	TGTGCCAGCAGCCGAAAGGGGACGTATAACTATGGCTACACCTTC
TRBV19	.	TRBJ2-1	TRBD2	CASRPLAGALNEQFF	TGTGCCAGTAGACCTCTAGCGGGAGCCCTCAATGAGCAGTTCTTC
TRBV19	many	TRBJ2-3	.	CASSRVEADTQYF	TGTGCCAGTAGTAGGGTGGAAGCAGATACGCAGTATTTT
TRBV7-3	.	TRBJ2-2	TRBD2	CASSLQAGGVAGELFF	TGTGCCAGCAGCTTGCAAGCGGGAGGGGTTGCCGGGGAGCTGTTTTTT
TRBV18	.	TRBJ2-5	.	CASSPPARRETQYF	TGTGCCAGCTCACCACCGGCTAGACGAGAGACCCAGTACTTC
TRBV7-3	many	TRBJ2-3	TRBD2	CASSSSGRTNTQYF	TGTGCCAGCAGCTCAAGCGGGAGAACAAATACGCAGTATTTT
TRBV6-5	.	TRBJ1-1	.	CASSYSRIQTKAFF	TGTGCCAGCAGTTACTCGAGAATCCAGACGAAAGCTTTCTTT
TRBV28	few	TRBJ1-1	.	CASSPPGTGWTEAFF	TGTGCCAGCAGTCCTCCGGGTACAGGGTGGACTGAAGCTTTCTTT
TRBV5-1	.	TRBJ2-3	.	CASSLFPGAPSTDTQYF	TGCGCCAGCAGTTTGTTTCCAGGCGCCCCTAGCACAGATACGCAGTATTTT
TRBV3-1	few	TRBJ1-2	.	CASSPQEDYGYTF	TGTGCCAGCAGCCCACAGGAGGACTATGGCTACACCTTC
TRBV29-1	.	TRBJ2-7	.	CSVEARGRSAYEQYF	TGCAGCGTTGAAGCCCGGGGTAGGTCGGCCTACGAGCAGTACTTC
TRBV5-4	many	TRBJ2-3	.	CASSFGGEGDTQYF	TGTGCCAGCAGCTTTGGCGGAGAGGGAGATACGCAGTATTTT
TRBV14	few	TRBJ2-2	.	CASSLFSGTNTGELFF	TGTGCCAGCAGCCTATTTTCAGGGACGAACACCGGGGAGCTGTTTTTT
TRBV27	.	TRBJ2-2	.	CASSPWGGATGELFF	TGTGCCAGCAGTCCTTGGGGGGGCGCTACCGGGGAGCTGTTTTTT
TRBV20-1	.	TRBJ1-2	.	CSARGAGRLYGYTF	TGCAGTGCCAGGGGAGCGGGCCGCTTGTATGGCTACACCTTC
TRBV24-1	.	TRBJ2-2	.	CATSGFARPIANTGELFF	TGTGCCACCAGTGGGTTTGCGCGACCTATCGCGAACACCGGGGAGCTGTTTTTT